These 8 T cell receptor beta chains were all obtained from the same sample, sequenced in a study of cytotoxic CD8 clonotypes in ibrutinib-treated CLL. Assay used: immunoSEQ multiplex PCR; TCRdb lists only in-frame clones, some missing. The data hold approximately 97,000 clones, with more than 70% observed a single time. Sequencing was performed on PBMCs, taken after 24 months of ibrutinib treatment. These receptors were obtained from a human donor with chronic lymphocytic leukemia.

V and J are TRBV5-8 and TRBJ2-3, with D perhaps assigned TRBD1 or TRBD2 (5 bases each). The CDR3 is 16 residues long. In germline, CDR1 is SGHTS, CDR2 YDEGEE. The V and J ends lost 0 bases and 3 bases respectively, with 14 bases between them. The CDR3 loop reads CASSLAAGSWTDTQYF. In nucleotides, the CDR3 is TGTGCCAGCAGCTTGGCGGCAGGGAGTTGGACAGATACGCAGTATTTT.

The chain is built from TRBV2 and TRBJ2-3; D perhaps matches TRBD1 (5 bases). V gave up 7 bases and J gave up 1 base, with 12 bases separating them. The CDR3 consists of 14 residues. Germline V gives CDR1 SNHLY, CDR2 FYNNEI. As DNA, the CDR3 is TGTGCCAGCACCCCGGGCAGGGGCACAGATACGCAGTATTTT. This translates into CASTPGRGTDTQYF.

The chain links TRBV2 to TRBJ1-2; tentatively, D is TRBD1 (6 bases). Between the trimmed V and J ends, which lost 7 bases and 0 bases, there was a span of 12 bases. The CDR3 covers 14 residues. Germline loops: CDR1 SNHLY, CDR2 FYNNEI. The CDR3 here is CASTRDTANYGYTF. CDR3 nucleotide sequence: TGTGCCAGCACCCGGGACACAGCTAACTATGGCTACACCTTC.

This clone was counted between two and nine times. The V gene is TRBV27, the J gene TRBJ1-6, with D uncertain. V lost 0 bases to trimming and J lost 7 bases, with 13 bases between them. This CDR3 has 16 amino acids. Germline V gene lookup returns CDR1 MNHEY and CDR2 SMNVEV (reference sequence). The CDR3 is CASSLSAWGGNSPLHF. The CDR3 DNA is TGTGCCAGCAGTTTATCAGCGTGGGGTGGGAATTCACCCCTCCACTTT.

The V gene is TRBV7-2, the J gene TRBJ1-3; tentative D call: TRBD1 (5 bases). CDR1 is SGHTA and CDR2 is FQGNSA in the germline V gene. Trimming removed 4 bases from V and 0 bases from J, with 10 bases in between. The CDR3 has 15 residues. The CDR3 DNA reads TGTGCCAGCAGCTCGTGGGGCGGCTCTGGAAACACCATATATTTT. Its translation is CASSSWGGSGNTIYF. Supplemented by reference TRBV7-2 and TRBJ1-3, the full variable domain reads GAGVSQSPSNKVTEKGKDVELRCDPISGHTALYWYRQSLGQGLEFLIYFQGNSAPDKSGLPSDRFSAERTGGSVSTLTIQRTQQEDSAVYLCASSSWGGSGNTIYFGEGSWLTVV.

In this sample, this clone turned up once. The chain employs TRBV5-6 and TRBJ2-4; TRBD2 is a possible D gene (6 bases). Trimming pared 5 bases from V and 0 bases from J, leaving 9 bases between. Per germline, CDR1 SGHDT and CDR2 YYEEEE. CDR3 length: 14 amino acids. The CDR3 bases are TGTGCCAGCAGTTGGGGACTAGCCAAAAACATTCAGTACTTC. Protein product: CASSWGLAKNIQYF. Looking up the rest from reference TRBV5-6 and TRBJ2-4 gives the full variable domain: DAGVTQSPTHLIKTRGQQVTLRCSPKSGHDTVSWYQQALGQGPQFIFQYYEEEERQRGNFPDRFSGHQFPNYSSELNVNALLLGDSALYLCASSWGLAKNIQYFGAGTRLSVL.

J is TRBJ1-2 and V is TRBV27; D may be TRBD1 (5 bases). The CDR3 runs 13 residues. Germline V lookup: CDR1 MNHEY, CDR2 SMNVEV (reference sequence). Trimming took 7 bases from V and 9 from J, leaving 18 bases between them. This CDR3 is CASTSPGRMSYTF. CDR3 coding DNA: TGTGCCAGCACATCTCCGGGGCGGATGAGCTACACCTTC.

The chain couples TRBV6-1 to TRBJ1-3, with 7 nucleotides matching TRBD1. The CDR3 contains 15 residues. Germline lookup yields CDR1 MNHNS and CDR2 SASEGT. The ends lost 3 bases at V and 1 base at J; junction bases unmatched: 3. The CDR3 loop is CASSDPGGSGNTIYF. As DNA, the CDR3 is TGTGCCAGCAGTGACCCAGGGGGATCTGGAAACACCATATATTTT.